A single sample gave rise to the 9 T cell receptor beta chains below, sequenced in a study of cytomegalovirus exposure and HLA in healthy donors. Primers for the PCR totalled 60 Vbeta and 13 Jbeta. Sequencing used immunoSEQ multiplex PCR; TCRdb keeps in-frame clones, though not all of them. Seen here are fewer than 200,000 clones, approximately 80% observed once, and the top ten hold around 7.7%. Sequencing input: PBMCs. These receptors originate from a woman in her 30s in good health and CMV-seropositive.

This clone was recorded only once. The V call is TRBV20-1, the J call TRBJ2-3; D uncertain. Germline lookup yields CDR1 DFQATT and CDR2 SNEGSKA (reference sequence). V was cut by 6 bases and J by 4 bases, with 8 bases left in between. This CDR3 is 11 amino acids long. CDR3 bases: TGCAGTGCGGCCATGGCAGATACGCAGTATTTT. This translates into CSAAMADTQYF.

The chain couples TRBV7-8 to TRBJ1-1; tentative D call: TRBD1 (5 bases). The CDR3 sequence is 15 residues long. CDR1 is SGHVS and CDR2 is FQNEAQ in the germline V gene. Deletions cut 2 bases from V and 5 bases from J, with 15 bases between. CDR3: CASSLSLGALTEAFF. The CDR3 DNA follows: TGTGCCAGCAGCTTAAGTCTAGGGGCGCTTACTGAAGCTTTCTTT.

The CDR3 DNA reads TGTGCCAGCAGTTATAGGGGGAATCAGCCCCAGCATTTT. Protein sequence: CASSYRGNQPQHF. The chain is built from TRBV27 and TRBJ1-5, with D perhaps matching TRBD1 (6 bases). V gave up 4 bases and J gave up 4 bases, with 8 bases separating them. The CDR3 consists of 13 residues. Per germline, CDR1 MNHEY and CDR2 SMNVEV (reference sequence).

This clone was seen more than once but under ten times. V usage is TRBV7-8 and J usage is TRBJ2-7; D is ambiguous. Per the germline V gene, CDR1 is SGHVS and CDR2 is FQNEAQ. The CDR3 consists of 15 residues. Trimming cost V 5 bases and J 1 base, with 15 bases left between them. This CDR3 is CASSQLPGLSYEQYF. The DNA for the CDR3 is TGTGCCAGCAGCCAACTACCGGGTCTTTCCTACGAGCAGTACTTC.

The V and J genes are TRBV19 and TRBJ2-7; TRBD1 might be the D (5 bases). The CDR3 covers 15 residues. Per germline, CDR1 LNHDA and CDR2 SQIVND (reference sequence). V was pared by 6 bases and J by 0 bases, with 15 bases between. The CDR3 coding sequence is TGTGCCAGTAGGGTGACAGATTTCTCCTCCTACGAGCAGTACTTC. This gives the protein CASRVTDFSSYEQYF.

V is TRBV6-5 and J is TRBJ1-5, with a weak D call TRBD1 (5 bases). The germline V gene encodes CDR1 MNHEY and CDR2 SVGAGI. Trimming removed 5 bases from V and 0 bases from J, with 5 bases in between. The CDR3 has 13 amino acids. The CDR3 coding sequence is TGTGCCAGCAGTGGACATAGCAATCAGCCCCAGCATTTT. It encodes CASSGHSNQPQHF.

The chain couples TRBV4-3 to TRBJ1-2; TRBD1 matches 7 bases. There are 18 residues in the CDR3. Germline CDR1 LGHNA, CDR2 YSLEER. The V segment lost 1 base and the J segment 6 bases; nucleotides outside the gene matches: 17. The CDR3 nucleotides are TGCGCCAGCAGCCAAGCCCGGGACAGTGAGGCCTTATTCGATGGCTACACCTTC. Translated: CASSQARDSEALFDGYTF.

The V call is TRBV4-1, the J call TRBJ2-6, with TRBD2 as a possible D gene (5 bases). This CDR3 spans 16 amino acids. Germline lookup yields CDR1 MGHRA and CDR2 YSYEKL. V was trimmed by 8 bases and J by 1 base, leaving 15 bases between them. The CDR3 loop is CASGGRRSSGANVLTF. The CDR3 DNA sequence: TGCGCCAGCGGCGGGCGACGATCTTCTGGGGCCAACGTCCTGACTTTC.

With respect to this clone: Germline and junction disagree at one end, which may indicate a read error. In nucleotides, the CDR3 is TGTTCCAGCAGCCCCCATGGACAGGGGGCACACACTGAAGCTTTCTTT. Its protein is CSSSPHGQGAHTEAFF. The V call is TRBV7-9, the J call TRBJ1-1, with TRBD1 identical over 11 bases. This CDR3 has 16 residues. Per the germline V gene, CDR1 is SEHNR and CDR2 is FQNEAQ (reference sequence).